A single T cell receptor beta chain is shown here with its context. This entry belongs to a study of blood T cell repertoires in COVID-19. The assay was immunoSEQ multiplex PCR, and TCRdb's table has in-frame clones only and misses some. The sample consists of approximately 200,000 clones, roughly four fifths of them appearing once. CDR3 length: 16 amino acids. The V end was cut by 5 bases, the J end by 1 base, with 16 bases between. Germline V gene sequence: CDR1 KGHSH, CDR2 LQKENI. This receptor was obtained from a man aged 40-49 years who had recovered from COVID-19. Sequencing was carried out using PBMCs or T cells enriched from blood (not recorded which). This chain connects TRBV18 to TRBJ2-3; a possible D gene is TRBD1 (6 bases). CDR3 amino acids: CASSSRGQSGTDTQYF. The CDR3 nucleotides read TGTGCCAGCTCAAGCAGGGGCCAGTCAGGCACAGATACGCAGTATTTT.